This T cell receptor (beta chain) derives from a study of T cell repertoires in cytomegalovirus infection. In the study overall: The authors used CMV epitopes that were HLA-C-restricted (recently identified) and HLA-B-restricted (well studied).

TCRdb reanalysed the reads using MiXCR and keeps one entry per CDR3 protein. The sample includes approximately 590,000 distinct CDR3 sequences, roughly 42% of them seen just once. This clonotype was detected many times. Its antigen is as yet unknown. CDR3 length: 14 residues. CDR1 SGHVS and CDR2 FNYEAQ come from the germline V gene. The ends were cut back, 3 bases at V and 2 bases at J, with 9 bases in the middle. The chain recombines TRBV7-6 with TRBJ2-3, with a weak D call TRBD2 (5 bases). This material consisted of cultured PBMCs, taken from culture after CMV antigen stimulation. The TCR was taken from a human donor in good health (CMV status not recorded). Some clones in this sample may be carry-over from other donors' samples. The CDR3 loop is CASSFTGNTDTQYF. As DNA, the CDR3 is TGTGCCAGCAGCTTCACGGGGAACACAGATACGCAGTATTTT.